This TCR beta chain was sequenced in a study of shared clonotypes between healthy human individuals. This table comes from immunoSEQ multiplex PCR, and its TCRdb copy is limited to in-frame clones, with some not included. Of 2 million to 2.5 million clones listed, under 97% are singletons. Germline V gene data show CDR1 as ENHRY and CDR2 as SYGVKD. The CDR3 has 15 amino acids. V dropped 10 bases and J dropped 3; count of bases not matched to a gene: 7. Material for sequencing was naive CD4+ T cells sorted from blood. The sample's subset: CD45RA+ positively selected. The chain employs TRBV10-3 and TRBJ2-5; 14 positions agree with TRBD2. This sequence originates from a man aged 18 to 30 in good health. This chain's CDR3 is CATRSTSGGEETQYF. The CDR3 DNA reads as TGTGCCACCCGGTCGACTAGCGGGGGGGAAGAGACCCAGTACTTC.